This T cell receptor beta chain was found in a study of shared clonotypes between healthy human individuals. The assay ran at deep level. Assay: immunoSEQ multiplex PCR; the TCRdb copy retains only in-frame clones and omits some. Of 850,000 to 1,200,000 clones listed, around four fifths are singletons. This CDR3 has 15 amino acids. Germline V gene lookup returns CDR1 SGHAT and CDR2 FQNNGV. With 2 bases removed from V and 2 bases from J, the gap between germline ends came to 13 bases. All of the donors resided in Nashville, Tennessee, and each was a Caucasian adult. The source material was memory CD4+ T cells sorted from blood. This sample's subset: CD45RA-negative fraction. The V and J genes are TRBV11-2 and TRBJ2-7, with D maybe TRBD2 (6 bases). This sequence originates from a man aged 18-30 years in good health. The CDR3 protein is CASSLTGSPPYEQYF. CDR3 DNA sequence: TGTGCCAGCAGCTTAACCGGGAGCCCCCCCTACGAGCAGTACTTC.